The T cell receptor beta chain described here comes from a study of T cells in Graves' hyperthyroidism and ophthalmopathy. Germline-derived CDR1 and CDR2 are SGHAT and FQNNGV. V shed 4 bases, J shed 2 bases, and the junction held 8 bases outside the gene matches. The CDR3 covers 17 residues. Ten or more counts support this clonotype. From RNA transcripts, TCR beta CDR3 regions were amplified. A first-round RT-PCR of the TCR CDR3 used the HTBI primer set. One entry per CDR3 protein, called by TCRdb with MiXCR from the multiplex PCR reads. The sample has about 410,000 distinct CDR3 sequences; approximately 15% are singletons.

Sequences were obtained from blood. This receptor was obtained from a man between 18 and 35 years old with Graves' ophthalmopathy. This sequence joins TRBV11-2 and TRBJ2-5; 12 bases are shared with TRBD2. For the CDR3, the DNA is TGTGCCAGCAGCTCCTCATGGACTAGCGGGACACAAGAGACCCAGTACTTC. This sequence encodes CASSSSWTSGTQETQYF. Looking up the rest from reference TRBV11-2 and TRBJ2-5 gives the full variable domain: EAGVAQSPRYKIIEKRQSVAFWCNPISGHATLYWYQQILGQGPKLLIQFQNNGVVDDSQLPKDRFSAERLKGVDSTLKIQPAKLEDSAVYLCASSSSWTSGTQETQYFGPGTRLLVL.